What follows is one TCR beta chain and its context. Most tumor samples had roughly 5.2 ug input DNA in two replicates. Libraries were prepared by immunoSEQ multiplex PCR; TCRdb keeps only in-frame clonotypes and omits some of them. The sample consists of around 24,000 clones, 26% of them appearing once. This entry comes from a study of neoadjuvant anti-PD-1 for oral cavity cancer. Looking at the study overall: Most patients had three to four biweekly doses of 3 mg/kg nivolumab before resection.

The CDR3 has 13 residues. Trimming shortened V by 4 bases and J by 6 bases, and 12 bases separated the two germline ends. Time point: after neoadjuvant nivolumab, at surgical resection. Patients had HPV-negative, locally advanced oral cavity squamous cell carcinoma. The V call is TRBV23-1, the J call TRBJ1-2; D is ambiguous. TRBV23-1 has ORF status, its function being uncertain. Sequences were derived from tumor tissue, sampled after nivolumab (anti-PD-1) treatment. The TCR originated in a person between 35 and 79 years old with oral cavity squamous cell carcinoma. The CDR3 nucleotides read TGCGCCAGCAGTCCCCCCTCAAGAAATGGCTACACCTTC. Translated, it gives CASSPPSRNGYTF.